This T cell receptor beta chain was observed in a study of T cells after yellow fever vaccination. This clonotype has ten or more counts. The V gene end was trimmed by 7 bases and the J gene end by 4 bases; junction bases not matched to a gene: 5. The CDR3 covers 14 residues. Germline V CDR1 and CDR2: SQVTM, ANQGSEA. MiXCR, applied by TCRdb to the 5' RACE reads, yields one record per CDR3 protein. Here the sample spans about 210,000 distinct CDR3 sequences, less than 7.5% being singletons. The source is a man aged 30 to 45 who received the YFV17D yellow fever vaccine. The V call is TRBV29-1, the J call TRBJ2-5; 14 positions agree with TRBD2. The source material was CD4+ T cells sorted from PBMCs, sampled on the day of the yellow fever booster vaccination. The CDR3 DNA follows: TGCAGCGCCAACGGACTAGCGGGAGGAGAGACCCAGTACTTC. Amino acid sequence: CSANGLAGGETQYF.